This T cell receptor (beta chain) stems from a study of blood T cell repertoires in COVID-19. Study-level background: The origin of the acute and convalescent COVID-19 samples was the United States, Italy and Spain. In each case, the material was cDNA or gDNA derived from T cells, B-cell-depleted T cells, or PBMCs.

Authors' methods: Amplification of reference gene primers was used by the study to estimate nucleated cell counts. TCRdb's table, derived via immunoSEQ multiplex PCR, lists solely in-frame clones and lacks some. That table is the source of V, J and clone size, and D and trimming were worked out from the DNA. The repertoire has roughly 200,000 clones, roughly 88% of them found once; the top ten carry around 1.4%. This clone was picked up one time. Trimming at V came to 0 bases and at J to 8 bases, leaving 5 bases not matched to a gene. Germline CDR1 is SGHNT and CDR2 is YYREEE (reference sequence). This CDR3 is 14 amino acids long.

The sequencing input was peripheral blood. This chain links TRBV5-4 with TRBJ2-1; 7 nucleotides line up with TRBD2. The source of this sequence is a man aged 18 to 29 with active or convalescent COVID-19. This CDR3 is CASSLGGRGDEQFF. The CDR3 DNA is TGTGCCAGCAGCTTGGGCGGGAGAGGCGATGAGCAGTTCTTC.